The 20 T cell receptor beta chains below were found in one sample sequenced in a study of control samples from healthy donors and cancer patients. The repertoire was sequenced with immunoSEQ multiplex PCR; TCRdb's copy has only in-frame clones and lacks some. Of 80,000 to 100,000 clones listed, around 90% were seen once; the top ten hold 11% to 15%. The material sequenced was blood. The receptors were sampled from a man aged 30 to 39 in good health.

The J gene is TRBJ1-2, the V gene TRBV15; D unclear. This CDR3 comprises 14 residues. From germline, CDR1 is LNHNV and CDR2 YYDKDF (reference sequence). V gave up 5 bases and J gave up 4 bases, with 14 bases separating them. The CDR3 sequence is CATSLTGMSYGYTF. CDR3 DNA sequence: TGTGCCACCAGCTTAACCGGAATGTCCTATGGCTACACCTTC.

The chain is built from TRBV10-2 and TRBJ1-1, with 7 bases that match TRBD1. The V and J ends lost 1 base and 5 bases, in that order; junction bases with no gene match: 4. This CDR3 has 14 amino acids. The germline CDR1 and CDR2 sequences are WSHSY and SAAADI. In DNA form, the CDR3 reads TGCGCCAGCAGTGAGTGGAAGGGGGCGACTGAAGCTTTCTTT. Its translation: CASSEWKGATEAFF.

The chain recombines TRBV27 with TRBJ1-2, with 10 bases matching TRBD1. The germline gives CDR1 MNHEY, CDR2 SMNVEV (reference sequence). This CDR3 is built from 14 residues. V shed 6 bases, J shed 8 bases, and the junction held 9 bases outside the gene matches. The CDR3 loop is CASRAPGTGVGYTF. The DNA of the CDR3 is TGTGCCAGCAGAGCCCCCGGGACAGGGGTCGGCTACACCTTC.

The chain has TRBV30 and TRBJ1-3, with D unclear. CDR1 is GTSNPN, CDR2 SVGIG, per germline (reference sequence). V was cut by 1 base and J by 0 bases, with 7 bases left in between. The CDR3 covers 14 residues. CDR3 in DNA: TGTGCCTGGAGTGCACAGATCTCTGGAAACACCATATATTTT. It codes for CAWSAQISGNTIYF.

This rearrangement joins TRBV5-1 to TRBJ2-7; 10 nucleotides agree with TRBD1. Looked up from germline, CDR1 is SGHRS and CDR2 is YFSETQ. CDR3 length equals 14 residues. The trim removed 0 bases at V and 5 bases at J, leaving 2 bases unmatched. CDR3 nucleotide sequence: TGCGCCAGCAGCTTGGGGACAGGGGGACACGAGCAGTACTTC. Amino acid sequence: CASSLGTGGHEQYF. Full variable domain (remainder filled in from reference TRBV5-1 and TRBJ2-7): KAGVTQTPRYLIKTRGQQVTLSCSPISGHRSVSWYQQTPGQGLQFLFEYFSETQRNKGNFPGRFSGRQFSNSRSEMNVSTLELGDSALYLCASSLGTGGHEQYFGPGTRLTVT.

CDR3 bases: TGCGCCAGCAGCCTCTCGGGACTAGCGGGAGGTAGCTCCTACAATGAGCAGTTCTTC. It yields the protein CASSLSGLAGGSSYNEQFF. The rearrangement joins TRBV5-1 to TRBJ2-1; the match to TRBD2 covers 15 bases. V lost 4 bases to trimming and J lost 0 bases; unmatched junction nucleotides: 8. Looked up from germline, CDR1 is SGHRS and CDR2 is YFSETQ. The CDR3 sequence is 19 residues long. Variable domain in full (rest from reference TRBV5-1 and TRBJ2-1): KAGVTQTPRYLIKTRGQQVTLSCSPISGHRSVSWYQQTPGQGLQFLFEYFSETQRNKGNFPGRFSGRQFSNSRSEMNVSTLELGDSALYLCASSLSGLAGGSSYNEQFFGPGTRLTVL.

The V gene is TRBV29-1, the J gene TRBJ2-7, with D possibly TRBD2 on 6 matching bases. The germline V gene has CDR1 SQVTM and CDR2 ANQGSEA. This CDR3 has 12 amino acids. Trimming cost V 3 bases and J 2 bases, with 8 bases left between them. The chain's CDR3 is CSVDGEAYEQYF. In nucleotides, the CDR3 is TGCAGCGTTGACGGGGAGGCCTACGAGCAGTACTTC.

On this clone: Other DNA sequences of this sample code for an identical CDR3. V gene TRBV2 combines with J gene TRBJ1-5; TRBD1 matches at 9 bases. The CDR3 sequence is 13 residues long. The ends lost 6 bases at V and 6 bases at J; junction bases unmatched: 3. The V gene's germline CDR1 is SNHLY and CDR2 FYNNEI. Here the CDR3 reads CASRTGGTQPQHF. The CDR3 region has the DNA TGTGCCAGCAGGACAGGGGGAACTCAGCCCCAGCATTTT.

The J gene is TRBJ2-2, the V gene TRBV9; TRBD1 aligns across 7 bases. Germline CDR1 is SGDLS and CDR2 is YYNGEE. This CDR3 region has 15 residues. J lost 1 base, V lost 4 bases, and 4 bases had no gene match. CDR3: CASSFRQGNTGELFF. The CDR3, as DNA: TGTGCCAGCAGCTTCAGACAGGGGAACACCGGGGAGCTGTTTTTT.

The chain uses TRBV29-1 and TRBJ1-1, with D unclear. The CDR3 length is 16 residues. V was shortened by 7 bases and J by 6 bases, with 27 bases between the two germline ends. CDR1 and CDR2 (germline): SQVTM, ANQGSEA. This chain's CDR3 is CSAGPLGFTVSPEAFF. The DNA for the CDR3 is TGCAGCGCCGGACCACTCGGATTCACAGTGTCCCCTGAAGCTTTCTTT.

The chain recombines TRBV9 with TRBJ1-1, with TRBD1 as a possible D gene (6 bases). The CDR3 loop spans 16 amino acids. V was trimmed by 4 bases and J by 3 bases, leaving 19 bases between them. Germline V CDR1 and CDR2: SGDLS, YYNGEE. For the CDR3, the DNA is TGTGCCAGCAGCCCTAAGGGGGGCAGGAGAGACACTGAAGCTTTCTTT. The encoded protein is CASSPKGGRRDTEAFF.

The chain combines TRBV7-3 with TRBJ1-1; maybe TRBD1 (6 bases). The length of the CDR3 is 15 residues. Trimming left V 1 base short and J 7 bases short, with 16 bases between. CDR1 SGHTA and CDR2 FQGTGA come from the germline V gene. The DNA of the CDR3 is TGTGCCAGCAGCTTAAACTCGGGGGGCGAGTATGAAGCTTTCTTT. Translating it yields CASSLNSGGEYEAFF. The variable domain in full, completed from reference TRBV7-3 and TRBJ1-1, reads GAGVSQTPSNKVTEKGKYVELRCDPISGHTALYWYRQSLGQGPEFLIYFQGTGAADDSGLPNDRFFAVRPEGSVSTLKIQRTERGDSAVYLCASSLNSGGEYEAFFGQGTRLTVV.

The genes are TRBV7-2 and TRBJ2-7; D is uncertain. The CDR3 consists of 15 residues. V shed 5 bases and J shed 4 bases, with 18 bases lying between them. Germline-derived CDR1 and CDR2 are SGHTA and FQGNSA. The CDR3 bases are TGTGCCAGCAGCGTCAATCTTAGGTTTGGATACGAGCAGTACTTC. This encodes CASSVNLRFGYEQYF.

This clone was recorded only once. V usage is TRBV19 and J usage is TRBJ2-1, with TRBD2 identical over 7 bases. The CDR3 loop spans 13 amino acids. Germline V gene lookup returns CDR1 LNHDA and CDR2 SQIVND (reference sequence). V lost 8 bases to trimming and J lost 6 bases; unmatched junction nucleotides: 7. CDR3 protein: CASLELASNEQFF. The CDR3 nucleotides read TGTGCCAGTCTGGAACTAGCGTCCAATGAGCAGTTCTTC.

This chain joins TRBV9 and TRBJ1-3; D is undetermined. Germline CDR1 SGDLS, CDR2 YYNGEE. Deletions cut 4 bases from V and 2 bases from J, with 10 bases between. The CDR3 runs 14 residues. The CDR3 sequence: CASSTRTAGNTIYF. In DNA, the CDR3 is TGTGCCAGCAGCACCCGGACGGCTGGAAACACCATATATTTT.

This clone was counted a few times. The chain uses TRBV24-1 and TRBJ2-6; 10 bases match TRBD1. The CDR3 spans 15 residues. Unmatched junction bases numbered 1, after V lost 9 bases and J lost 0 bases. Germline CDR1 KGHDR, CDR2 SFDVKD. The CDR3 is CATGTGDSGANVLTF. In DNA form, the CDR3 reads TGTGCCACCGGGACAGGGGACTCTGGGGCCAACGTCCTGACTTTC.

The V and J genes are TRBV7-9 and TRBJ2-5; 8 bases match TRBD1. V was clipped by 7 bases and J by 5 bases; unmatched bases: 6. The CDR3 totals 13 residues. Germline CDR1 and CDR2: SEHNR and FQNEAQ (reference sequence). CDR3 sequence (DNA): TGTGCCAGCAACTTGGACAGGGCGGAGACCCAGTACTTC. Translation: CASNLDRAETQYF.

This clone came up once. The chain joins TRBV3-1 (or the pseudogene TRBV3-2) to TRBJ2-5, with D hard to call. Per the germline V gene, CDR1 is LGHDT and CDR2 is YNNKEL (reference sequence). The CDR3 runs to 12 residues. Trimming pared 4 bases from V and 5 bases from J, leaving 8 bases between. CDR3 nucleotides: TGTGCCAGCAGCCTGGGCAGGGAGACCCAGTACTTC. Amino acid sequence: CASSLGRETQYF.

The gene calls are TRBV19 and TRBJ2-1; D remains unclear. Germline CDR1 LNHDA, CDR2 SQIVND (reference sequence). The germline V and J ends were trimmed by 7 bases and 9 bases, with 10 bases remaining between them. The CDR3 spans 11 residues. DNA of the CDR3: TGTGCCAGTAACTCTTATAGTGAGCAGTTCTTC. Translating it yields CASNSYSEQFF.

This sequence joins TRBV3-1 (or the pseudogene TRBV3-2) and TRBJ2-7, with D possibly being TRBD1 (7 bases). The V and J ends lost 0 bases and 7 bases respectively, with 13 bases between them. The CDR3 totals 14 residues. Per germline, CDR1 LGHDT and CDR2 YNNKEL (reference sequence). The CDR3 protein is CASSQDLRGREQYF. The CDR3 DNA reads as TGTGCCAGCAGCCAAGATCTCAGGGGGAGGGAGCAGTACTTC.